This paragraph reports one TCR gamma chain. What it recognizes is unknown. Other DNA sequences of this sample code for an identical CDR3. The sample originates from a study of Vδ1+ human thymocytes. Study-level findings and limits: In the thymus, TRG and TRD repertoires looked highly polyclonal with Gaussian CDR3 lengths.

The template was reverse-transcribed extracted RNA. Multiplex PCR used pooled V-gene forward primers and a constant-region reverse primer to amplify CDR3s. TCRdb called clones anew from the multiplex PCR reads with CATT. The sample shows tens of thousands of gamma-chain clones, over 15% of them seen only once. The ends lost 1 base at V and 3 bases at J; junction bases unmatched: 6. The CDR3 extends over 14 amino acids. Germline CDR1 is GITISATS and CDR2 is ISYDGTV (reference sequence). Sample: Vdelta1+ gamma-delta thymocytes from the thymus. Specified subset: FACS-sorted CD3+ TCRalphabeta- TCRVdelta1+ TCRVdelta2- thymocytes. The origin of this receptor is a boy younger than two who had congenital heart surgery. The chain has TRGV9 and TRGJ1 or TRGJ2. As DNA, the CDR3 is TGTGCCTTGTGGGAGGTACCGACTTATTATAAGAAACTCTTT. It specifies CALWEVPTYYKKLF.